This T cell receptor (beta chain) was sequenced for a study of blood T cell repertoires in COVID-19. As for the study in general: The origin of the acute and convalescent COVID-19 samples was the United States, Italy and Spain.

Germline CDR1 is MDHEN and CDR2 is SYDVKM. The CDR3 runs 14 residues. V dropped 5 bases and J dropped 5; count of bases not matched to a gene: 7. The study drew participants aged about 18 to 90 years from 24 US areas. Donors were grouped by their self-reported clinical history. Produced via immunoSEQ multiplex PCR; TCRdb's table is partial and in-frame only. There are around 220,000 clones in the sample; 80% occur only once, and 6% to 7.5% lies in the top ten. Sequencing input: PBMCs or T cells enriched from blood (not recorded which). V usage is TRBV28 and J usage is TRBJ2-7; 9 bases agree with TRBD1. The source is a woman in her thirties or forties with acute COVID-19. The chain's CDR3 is CASSPPDRGDEQYF. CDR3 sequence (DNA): TGTGCCAGCAGTCCCCCGGACAGGGGAGACGAGCAGTACTTC.